What follows are 10 T cell receptor beta chains derived from one specimen sequenced in a study of control samples from healthy donors and cancer patients. The data were produced by immunoSEQ multiplex PCR, yet TCRdb's version contains in-frame clones alone and is incomplete. The profile shows some 150,000 clones, approximately 94% of them singletons. Sequences were obtained from PBMCs. All receptors come from a man aged 55 to 70 with colorectal cancer.

Of note for this clone: Relative to the germline gene, one junction end is altered; a read error may explain this. The V and J genes are TRBV5-4 and TRBJ1-2, with 8 bases lining up with TRBD1. CDR1 is SGHNT, CDR2 YYREEE, per germline (reference sequence). This CDR3 is 13 amino acids long. CDR3 DNA: TGTGCCAGCAGCTTGTATCCCGGACAGGGTTTGGCCTTC. Translated: CASSLYPGQGLAF. Full variable domain (outside the CDR3, taken from reference TRBV5-4 and TRBJ1-2): ETGVTQSPTHLIKTRGQQVTLRCSSQSGHNTVSWYQQALGQGPQFIFQYYREEENGRGNFPPRFSGLQFPNYSSELNVNALELDDSALYLCASSLYPGQGLAFGSGTRLTVV.

The chain is built from TRBV5-6 and TRBJ1-4, with TRBD1 as a possible D gene (6 bases). The V gene lost 0 bases and the J gene lost 6 bases, with 18 bases spanning the gap. This CDR3 spans 17 amino acids. Germline values: CDR1 SGHDT, CDR2 YYEEEE. For the CDR3, the DNA is TGTGCCAGCAGCTTGGATGGTCGGGGAGGGGGAGATGAAAAACTGTTTTTT. This encodes CASSLDGRGGGDEKLFF.

The chain carries TRBV29-1 and TRBJ1-2; D is unclear. The CDR3 contains 12 residues. CDR1 is SQVTM, CDR2 ANQGSEA, per germline. The ends were cut back, 1 base at V and 5 bases at J, with 8 bases in the middle. The chain's CDR3 is CSVEGQEYGYTF. In DNA, the CDR3 is TGCAGCGTTGAAGGCCAGGAGTATGGCTACACCTTC.

The rearrangement joins TRBV20-1 to TRBJ1-1; D is unclear. V was shortened by 1 base and J by 11 bases, with 11 bases between the two germline ends. The CDR3 totals 11 residues. From germline, CDR1 is DFQATT and CDR2 SNEGSKA (reference sequence). In nucleotides, the CDR3 is TGCAGTGCTAGAGTCGAATTAGGGGCTTTCTTT. It encodes CSARVELGAFF.

The chain couples TRBV7-2 to TRBJ2-7; 10 bases are shared with TRBD1. J lost 2 bases, V lost 5 bases, and 3 bases had no gene match. Germline V gives CDR1 SGHTA, CDR2 FQGNSA. This CDR3 is built from 14 residues. The DNA of the CDR3 is TGTGCCAGCAGCCCGGGACAGGGGCCCTACGAGCAGTACTTC. Translating gives CASSPGQGPYEQYF.

The rearrangement links TRBV6-2 or TRBV6-3 to TRBJ1-5; D not certain. Germline values: CDR1 MNHEY, CDR2 SVGEGT. The CDR3 covers 14 residues. Trimming cost V 0 bases and J 1 base, with 4 bases left between them. In DNA form, the CDR3 reads TGTGCCAGCAGTTACTCGAGGAGCAATCAGCCCCAGCATTTT. As protein: CASSYSRSNQPQHF.

This clone was seen a few times. The chain has TRBV9 and TRBJ2-1; no definite D call. Trimming took 0 bases from V and 9 from J, leaving 10 bases between them. Germline CDR1 reads SGDLS; CDR2 reads YYNGEE. This CDR3 has 13 amino acids. The CDR3: CASSVVEVTEQFF. The CDR3 DNA reads as TGTGCCAGCAGCGTAGTCGAAGTGACTGAGCAGTTCTTC. The full variable domain, with the rest looked up from reference TRBV9 and TRBJ2-1, is DSGVTQTPKHLITATGQRVTLRCSPRSGDLSVYWYQQSLDQGLQFLIQYYNGEERAKGNILERFSAQQFPDLHSELNLSSLELGDSALYFCASSVVEVTEQFFGPGTRLTVL.

The rearrangement links TRBV6-1 to TRBJ1-1, with TRBD1 as a possible D gene (5 bases). Germline V lookup: CDR1 MNHNS, CDR2 SASEGT. Between the trimmed V and J ends, which lost 3 bases and 4 bases, there was a span of 15 bases. CDR3 length: 15 residues. The CDR3: CASSDRLARGTEAFF. The CDR3 DNA reads as TGTGCCAGCAGTGACCGCCTGGCGAGGGGCACTGAAGCTTTCTTT.

DNA for the CDR3: TGTGCCAGTAGTATTTTTAGAACAGGCAATCAGCCCCAGCATTTT. It encodes CASSIFRTGNQPQHF. J is TRBJ1-5 and V is TRBV19; no definite D call. The CDR3 extends over 15 amino acids. Trimming took 3 bases from V and 2 from J, leaving 11 bases between them. In germline, CDR1 is LNHDA, CDR2 SQIVND (reference sequence).

The rearrangement joins TRBV4-1 to TRBJ2-1; D unclear. CDR1 is MGHRA, CDR2 YSYEKL, per germline. Trimming pared 0 bases from V and 6 bases from J, leaving 15 bases between. The CDR3 length is 16 residues. The CDR3 loop reads CASSQETYVAGNEQFF. As DNA, the CDR3 is TGCGCCAGCAGCCAAGAAACGTACGTAGCTGGCAATGAGCAGTTCTTC.